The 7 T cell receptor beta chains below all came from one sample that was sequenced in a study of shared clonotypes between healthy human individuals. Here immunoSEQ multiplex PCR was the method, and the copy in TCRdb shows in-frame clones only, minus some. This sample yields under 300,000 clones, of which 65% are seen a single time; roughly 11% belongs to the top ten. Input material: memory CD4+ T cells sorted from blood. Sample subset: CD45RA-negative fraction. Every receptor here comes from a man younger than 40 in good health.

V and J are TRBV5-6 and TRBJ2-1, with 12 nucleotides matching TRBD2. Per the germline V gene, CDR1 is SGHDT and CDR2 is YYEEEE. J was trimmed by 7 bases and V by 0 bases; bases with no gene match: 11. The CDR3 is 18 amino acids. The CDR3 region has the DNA TGTGCCAGCAGCTTGGCGTGGCTAGCGGGAGGGACGGATAATGAGCAGTTCTTC. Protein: CASSLAWLAGGTDNEQFF.

Here the CDR3 DNA reads TGTGCCAGCAGCCGGCCCCCCAAAAACATTCAGTACTTC. This encodes CASSRPPKNIQYF. The chain couples TRBV11-1 to TRBJ2-4; D is unresolved. In germline, CDR1 is SGHAT, CDR2 FQDESV (reference sequence). Trimming removed 5 bases from V and 2 bases from J, with 7 bases in between. This CDR3 spans 13 amino acids.

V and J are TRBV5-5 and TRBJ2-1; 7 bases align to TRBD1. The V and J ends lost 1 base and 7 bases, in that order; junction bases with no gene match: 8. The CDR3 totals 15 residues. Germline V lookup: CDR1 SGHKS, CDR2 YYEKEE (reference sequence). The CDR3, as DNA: TGTGCCAGCAGCTTGATTCAGACAGGGATGAATGAGCAGTTCTTC. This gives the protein CASSLIQTGMNEQFF. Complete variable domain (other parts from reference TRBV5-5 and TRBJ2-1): DAGVTQSPTHLIKTRGQQVTLRCSPISGHKSVSWYQQVLGQGPQFIFQYYEKEERGRGNFPDRFSARQFPNYSSELNVNALLLGDSALYLCASSLIQTGMNEQFFGPGTRLTVL.

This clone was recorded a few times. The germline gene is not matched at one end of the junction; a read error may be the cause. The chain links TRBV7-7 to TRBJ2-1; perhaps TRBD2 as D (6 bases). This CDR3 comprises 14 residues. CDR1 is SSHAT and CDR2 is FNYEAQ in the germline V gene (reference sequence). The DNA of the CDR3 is TGTGCTAGCAGCTTAAGGTGGGGGGACAATGAGCAGTTCTTC. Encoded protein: CASSLRWGDNEQFF.

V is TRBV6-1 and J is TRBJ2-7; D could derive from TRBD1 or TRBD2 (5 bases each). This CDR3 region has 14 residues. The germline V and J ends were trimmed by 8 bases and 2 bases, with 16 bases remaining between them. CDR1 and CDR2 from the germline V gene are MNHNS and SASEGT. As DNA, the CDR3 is TGTGCCAGCGGGGGAGCGGTAATTGCCTACGAGCAGTACTTC. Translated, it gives CASGGAVIAYEQYF.

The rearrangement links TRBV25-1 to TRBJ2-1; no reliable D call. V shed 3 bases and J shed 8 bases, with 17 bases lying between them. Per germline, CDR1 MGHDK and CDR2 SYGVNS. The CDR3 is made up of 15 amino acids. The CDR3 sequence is CASSDLLKYGDEQFF. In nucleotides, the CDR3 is TGTGCCAGCAGTGATCTCCTCAAATATGGCGATGAGCAGTTCTTC.

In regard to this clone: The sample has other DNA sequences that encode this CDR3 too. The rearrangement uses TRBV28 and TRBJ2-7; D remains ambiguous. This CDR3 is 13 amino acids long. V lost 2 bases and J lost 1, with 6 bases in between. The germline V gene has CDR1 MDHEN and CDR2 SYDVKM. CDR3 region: CASSLSISYEQYF. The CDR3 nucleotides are TGTGCCAGCAGTTTAAGTATTTCCTACGAGCAGTACTTC.